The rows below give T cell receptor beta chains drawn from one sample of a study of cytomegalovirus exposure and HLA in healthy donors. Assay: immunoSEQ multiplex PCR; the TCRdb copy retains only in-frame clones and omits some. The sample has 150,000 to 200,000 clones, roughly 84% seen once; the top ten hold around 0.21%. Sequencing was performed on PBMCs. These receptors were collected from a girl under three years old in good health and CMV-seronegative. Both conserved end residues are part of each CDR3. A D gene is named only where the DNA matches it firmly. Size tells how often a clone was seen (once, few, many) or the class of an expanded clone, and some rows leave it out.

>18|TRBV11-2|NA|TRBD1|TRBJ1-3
TGTGCCAGCAGCACTAGACACGGGACAGGGGGCCCTGGAAACACCATATATTTT
CASSTRHGTGGPGNTIYF
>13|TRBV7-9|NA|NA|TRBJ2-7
TGTGCCAGCAGCTTAGGGGCCACCTACGAGCAGTACTTC
CASSLGATYEQYF
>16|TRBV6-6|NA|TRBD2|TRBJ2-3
TGTGCCAGCAGGAAATCCGGGACTACCAGCACAGATACGCAGTATTTT
CASRKSGTTSTDTQYF
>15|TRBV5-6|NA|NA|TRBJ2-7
TGTGCCAGCAGCTTTGAGGCAACGGTAAGCTACGAGCAGTACTTC
CASSFEATVSYEQYF
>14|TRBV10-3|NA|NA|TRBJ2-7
TGTGCCATCAGTGTAGCACAGGTTACGGGCGAGCAGTACTTC
CAISVAQVTGEQYF
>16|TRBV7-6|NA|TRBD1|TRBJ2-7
TGTGCCAGCAGCTCTATTACGGACAGGGCTAACTACGAGCAGTACTTC
CASSSITDRANYEQYF
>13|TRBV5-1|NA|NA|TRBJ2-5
TGCGCCAGCAGCTTGCCTAGCCGAGAGACCCAGTACTTC
CASSLPSRETQYF
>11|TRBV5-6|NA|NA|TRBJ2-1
TGTGCCAGCAGCTTCAGAAACGAGCAGTTCTTC
CASSFRNEQFF
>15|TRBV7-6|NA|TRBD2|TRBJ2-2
TGTGCCAGCAGCTCAACCGGGACTAGATCCGGGGAGCTGTTTTTT
CASSSTGTRSGELFF
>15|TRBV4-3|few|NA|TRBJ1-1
TGCGCCAGCAGCCAAGATCTCAGGGCGAACACTGAAGCTTTCTTT
CASSQDLRANTEAFF
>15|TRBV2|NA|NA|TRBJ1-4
TGTGCCAGCAGTGAGGGGGCCCACTCTAATGAAAAACTGTTTTTT
CASSEGAHSNEKLFF
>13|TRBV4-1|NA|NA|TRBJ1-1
TGCGCCAGCAGCCAAGCAGGGTCCACTGAAGCTTTCTTT
CASSQAGSTEAFF
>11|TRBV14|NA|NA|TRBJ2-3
TGTGCCAGCAGCCTCGGGGATACGCAGTATTTT
CASSLGDTQYF
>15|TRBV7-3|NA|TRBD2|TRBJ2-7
TGTGCCAGCAGCCCCCTCAGCGGGAGAGGCAACGAGCAGTACTTC
CASSPLSGRGNEQYF
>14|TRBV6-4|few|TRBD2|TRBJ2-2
TGTGCCAGCACAATTAGCGGGAGTCGCGGGGAGCTGTTTTTT
CASTISGSRGELFF
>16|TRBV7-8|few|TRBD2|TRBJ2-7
TGTGCCAGCAGCTTAGGGGAGGGTAGGCTCTTCCACGAGCAGTACTTC
CASSLGEGRLFHEQYF
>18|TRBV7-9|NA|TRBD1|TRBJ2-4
TGTTCCAGCAGCTTAACAGGGGAGACCACAGGAGCCAAAAACATTCAGTACTTC
CSSSLTGETTGAKNIQYF
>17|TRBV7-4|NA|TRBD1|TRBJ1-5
TGTGCCAGCAGCTTCGGACAGGGCACGGCTGGCAATCAGCCCCAGCATTTT
CASSFGQGTAGNQPQHF
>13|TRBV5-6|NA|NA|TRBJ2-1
TGTGCCAGCAGCTTGAGCAGCAGGGGGGAACAGTTCTTC
CASSLSSRGEQFF
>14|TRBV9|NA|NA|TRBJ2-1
TGTGCCAGCAGCGGTTCCCCTAGCTTGCATGAGCAGTTCTTC
CASSGSPSLHEQFF
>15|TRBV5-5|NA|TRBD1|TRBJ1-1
TGTGCCAGCAGCTATGGACAGGTTCTGAACACTGAAGCTTTCTTT
CASSYGQVLNTEAFF
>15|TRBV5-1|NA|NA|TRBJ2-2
TGCGCCAGCAGCTTTCGGGAGCTAAACACCGGGGAGCTGTTTTTT
CASSFRELNTGELFF
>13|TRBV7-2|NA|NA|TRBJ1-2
TGTGCCAGCAGTAAACAGAATAACTATGGCTACACCTTC
CASSKQNNYGYTF
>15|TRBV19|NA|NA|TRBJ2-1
TGTGCCAGTAGGGCCCTGGGGCAGGGGTACAATGAGCAGTTCTTC
CASRALGQGYNEQFF
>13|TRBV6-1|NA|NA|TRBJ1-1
TGTGCCAGCAGTGAGGATTCGGGGGTAGTAGCTTTCTTT
CASSEDSGVVAFF
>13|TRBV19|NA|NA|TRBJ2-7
TGTGCCAGTAGTACCCGACAGGCATACGAGCAGTACTTC
CASSTRQAYEQYF
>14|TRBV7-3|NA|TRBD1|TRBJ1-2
TGTGCCAGCAGCCCTGGGACAGTAGGATATGGCTACACCTTC
CASSPGTVGYGYTF